Following are 2 T cell receptor beta chains from one sample sequenced in a study of cytomegalovirus exposure and HLA in healthy donors. The PCR made use of 60 Vbeta and 13 Jbeta primers. TCRdb keeps only in-frame clones here, not all; method: immunoSEQ multiplex PCR. The sample holds under 200,000 clones, roughly 80% seen once. Sequencing was carried out using PBMCs. These receptor sequences come from a human donor in good health.

The chain has TRBV5-1 and TRBJ2-5, with TRBD2 matching 9 bases. CDR3 length: 16 residues. V lost 4 bases to trimming and J lost 1 base; unmatched junction nucleotides: 8. From germline, CDR1 is SGHRS and CDR2 YFSETQ. The CDR3 protein is CASSQTASGVQETQYF. CDR3 in DNA: TGCGCCAGCAGCCAAACCGCTAGCGGGGTCCAAGAGACCCAGTACTTC.

Only a few counts were recorded for this clone. The chain carries TRBV7-9 and TRBJ2-1; 7 bases fit TRBD2. In germline, CDR1 is SEHNR, CDR2 FQNEAQ (reference sequence). CDR3 length: 15 amino acids. Germline trimming cut 5 bases from V and 0 bases from J; bases unmatched to any gene: 4. The CDR3 protein is CASSPSGSSYNEQFF. The CDR3 DNA reads TGTGCCAGCAGCCCTAGCGGTAGCTCCTACAATGAGCAGTTCTTC.